This TCR beta chain was obtained from a study of blood T cell repertoires in COVID-19. Turning to the study itself: Some COVID-19 samples were acute and others convalescent; all came from the United States, Italy and Spain. PBMCs, B-cell-depleted T cells, or T cells were the source of the cDNA or gDNA that made up the material.

CDR1 is SGHRS, CDR2 YFSETQ, per germline. The CDR3 runs to 15 residues. Deletions cut 1 base from V and 2 bases from J, with 11 bases between. Profiling relied on immunoSEQ multiplex PCR, and the TCRdb table lists in-frame clones only, not all of them. The sample includes 120,000 to 150,000 clones, approximately 87% of them seen just once. Sequenced input: peripheral blood. The clonotype originates from a man aged 45-65 years who had recovered from COVID-19. The chain couples TRBV5-1 to TRBJ2-3, with D unresolved. As DNA, the CDR3 is TGCGCCAGCAGCTTGCGCACAGCAGTCACAGATACGCAGTATTTT. Its protein is CASSLRTAVTDTQYF.